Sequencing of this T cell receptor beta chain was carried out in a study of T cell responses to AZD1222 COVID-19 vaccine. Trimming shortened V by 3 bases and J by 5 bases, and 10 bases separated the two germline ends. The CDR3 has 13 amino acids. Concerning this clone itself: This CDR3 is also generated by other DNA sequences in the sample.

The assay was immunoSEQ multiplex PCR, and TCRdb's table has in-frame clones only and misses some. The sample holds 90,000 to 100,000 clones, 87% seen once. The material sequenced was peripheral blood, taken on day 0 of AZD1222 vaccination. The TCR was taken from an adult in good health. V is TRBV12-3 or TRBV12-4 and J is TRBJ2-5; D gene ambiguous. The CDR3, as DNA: TGTGCCAGCAGTTTGAGTGGGGTGGAGACCCAGTACTTC. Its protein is CASSLSGVETQYF.